These 26 T cell receptor beta chains originate from one sample sequenced in a study of blood T cell repertoires in COVID-19 (dated by TCRdb to the early 2020s). The library was generated by the immunoSEQ multiplex PCR assay. TCRdb took over this immuneACCESS table, retaining in-frame rearrangements with V and J assigned. Such tables are incomplete; in checked studies, under half of the missing clones stem from an unresolved V gene, and the remainder is unexplained. For this sample there are about 92,000 clones; around three quarters appear just once. Clones ranked in the top ten supply approximately 23% of the sample. The material sequenced was peripheral blood. The receptors shown here come from an older woman in a cohort sampled during active or convalescent COVID-19.

This rearrangement joins TRBV5-1 to TRBJ2-2; 7 positions agree with TRBD1. The CDR3 extends over 16 amino acids. Germline CDR1 is SGHRS and CDR2 is YFSETQ. V trimming: 1 base; J trimming: 4 bases; junction bases outside the gene matches: 7. Here the CDR3 reads CASSLWVGQATGELFF. In DNA, the CDR3 is TGCGCCAGCAGCTTGTGGGTTGGACAGGCCACCGGGGAGCTGTTTTTT.

This chain connects TRBV7-9 to TRBJ2-7, with 7 bases fitting TRBD2. Germline values: CDR1 SEHNR, CDR2 FQNEAQ (reference sequence). The V segment lost 3 bases and the J segment 6 bases; nucleotides outside the gene matches: 2. This CDR3 contains 12 residues. CDR3 sequence reads: CASSLGLFEQYF. The CDR3 DNA is TGTGCCAGCAGCTTGGGACTATTCGAGCAGTACTTC.

The CDR3 bases are TGCGCCAGCAGCTTGGAGGGACAGGGGGTCTCTGGGGCCAACGTCCTGACTTTC. Protein sequence: CASSLEGQGVSGANVLTF. This chain links TRBV5-1 with TRBJ2-6; 11 bases align to TRBD1. Germline V gene data show CDR1 as SGHRS and CDR2 as YFSETQ. J lost 0 bases, V lost 0 bases, and 2 bases had no gene match. There are 18 residues in the CDR3.

The J gene is TRBJ1-5, the V gene TRBV6-6; no definite D call. This CDR3 spans 12 amino acids. Per germline, CDR1 MNHNY and CDR2 SVGAGI (reference sequence). The V end was cut by 5 bases, the J end by 7 bases, with 9 bases between. CDR3 coding DNA: TGTGCCAGCAGTCCGTCGAGACAGCCCCAGCATTTT. Its translation: CASSPSRQPQHF.

This clone was seen many times. The rearrangement joins TRBV7-6 to TRBJ2-5, with D possibly being TRBD2 (5 bases). The V end was cut by 3 bases, the J end by 4 bases, with 9 bases between. The CDR3 runs to 13 residues. Germline V lookup: CDR1 SGHVS, CDR2 FNYEAQ. CDR3 bases: TGTGCCAGCAGCTTCGCTAGCCCAGAGACCCAGTACTTC. It yields the protein CASSFASPETQYF.

V gene TRBV7-2 combines with J gene TRBJ1-3, with 7 bases aligning to TRBD1. The V segment lost 2 bases and the J segment 3 bases; nucleotides outside the gene matches: 4. Per germline, CDR1 SGHTA and CDR2 FQGNSA. The CDR3 consists of 15 residues. The CDR3 nucleotides read TGTGCCAGCAGCTTAACCGGGACAGTTGGAAACACCATATATTTT. It translates to CASSLTGTVGNTIYF.

The genes are TRBV12-3 or TRBV12-4 and TRBJ1-4, with D possibly TRBD1 on 5 matching bases. The V end lost 7 bases, the J end lost 7 bases, and 10 bases lay between the germline ends. The CDR3 covers 12 residues. In DNA form, the CDR3 reads TGTGCCAGCACCACACAGGTTGAAAAACTGTTTTTT. Encoded protein: CASTTQVEKLFF.

This chain joins TRBV19 and TRBJ1-2; D gene uncertain. The V gene lost 3 bases and the J gene lost 8 bases, with 16 bases spanning the gap. In germline, CDR1 is LNHDA, CDR2 SQIVND (reference sequence). This CDR3 has 14 amino acids. The CDR3 DNA follows: TGTGCCAGTAGTATTTCGGTCGTAAGGGAGGGCTACACCTTC. It translates to CASSISVVREGYTF.

The chain uses TRBV3-1 (or the pseudogene TRBV3-2) and TRBJ2-1; 9 nucleotides agree with TRBD1. V lost 2 bases to trimming and J lost 6 bases; unmatched junction nucleotides: 8. The CDR3 totals 16 residues. Germline V CDR1 and CDR2: LGHDT, YNNKEL (reference sequence). The CDR3 DNA reads as TGTGCCAGCAGCCAACGACCGGGACAGGGCTTCAATGAGCAGTTCTTC. Translating it yields CASSQRPGQGFNEQFF.

The rearrangement joins TRBV4-1 to TRBJ1-1; D is undetermined. Per the germline V gene, CDR1 is MGHRA and CDR2 is YSYEKL. The CDR3 covers 14 residues. With 0 bases removed from V and 10 bases from J, the gap between germline ends came to 15 bases. The CDR3 DNA follows: TGCGCCAGCAGCCAAGAAACTGAGTCCCGGGGAGCTTTCTTT. Translating it yields CASSQETESRGAFF.

The rearrangement links TRBV12-3 or TRBV12-4 to TRBJ2-7; tentative D call: TRBD1 (8 bases). CDR3 length equals 13 residues. Trimming pared 5 bases from V and 6 bases from J, leaving 14 bases between. The DNA for the CDR3 is TGTGCCAGCAGTAGGACAGGGAGGGCCGAGCAGTACTTC. It yields the protein CASSRTGRAEQYF.

This CDR3 is CASSLFSGTMNTEAFF. As DNA, the CDR3 is TGTGCCAGCAGCCTATTCTCAGGAACAATGAACACTGAAGCTTTCTTT. The chain uses TRBV5-5 and TRBJ1-1; D is uncertain. CDR3 length: 16 residues. V lost 4 bases and J lost 0, with 16 bases in between. Germline V gene lookup returns CDR1 SGHKS and CDR2 YYEKEE (reference sequence).

With regard to this clone: One junction end does not reproduce the germline sequence, and a read error may be involved. The gene calls are TRBV6-2 or TRBV6-3 and TRBJ1-6; TRBD1 agrees at 8 bases. Germline-derived CDR1 and CDR2 are MNHEY and SVGEGT. The length of the CDR3 is 19 residues. In DNA form, the CDR3 reads TGTGCCAGCAGTTACTCGAGAGGACAGGGAGTGGGGTATAGTTCACCCCTCCACTTT. Protein product: CASSYSRGQGVGYSSPLHF.

The chain links TRBV5-1 to TRBJ2-7, with D tentatively TRBD2 (5 bases). The V and J ends lost 1 base and 2 bases respectively, with 10 bases between them. The germline gives CDR1 SGHRS, CDR2 YFSETQ. The CDR3 totals 14 residues. In DNA, the CDR3 is TGCGCCAGCAGCTTGTTGGTGGGAGCCTACGAGCAGTACTTC. The encoded protein is CASSLLVGAYEQYF.

This clone was seen more than once but under ten times. The J gene is TRBJ1-4, the V gene TRBV19; 9 bases map to TRBD1. V shed 4 bases, J shed 2 bases, and the junction held 11 bases outside the gene matches. The CDR3 totals 18 residues. The germline V gene has CDR1 LNHDA and CDR2 SQIVND (reference sequence). The CDR3 region is CASSRKPGQGPTNEKLFF. CDR3 in DNA: TGTGCCAGTAGTAGAAAACCGGGACAGGGACCTACTAATGAAAAACTGTTTTTT.

The V and J genes are TRBV5-6 and TRBJ2-5; 8 bases are a match to TRBD1. The trim removed 5 bases at V and 0 bases at J, leaving 9 bases unmatched. There are 16 residues in the CDR3. Germline CDR1 SGHDT, CDR2 YYEEEE. The CDR3 DNA reads as TGTGCCAGCAGATCCGGGACAGGTACGTACCAAGAGACCCAGTACTTC. Protein product: CASRSGTGTYQETQYF. The whole variable domain, remainder taken from reference TRBV5-6 and TRBJ2-5, is DAGVTQSPTHLIKTRGQQVTLRCSPKSGHDTVSWYQQALGQGPQFIFQYYEEEERQRGNFPDRFSGHQFPNYSSELNVNALLLGDSALYLCASRSGTGTYQETQYFGPGTRLLVL.

The chain links TRBV2 to TRBJ1-6; TRBD1 agrees at 8 bases. V shed 6 bases and J 11 bases; nucleotides not matched to a gene: 6. CDR3 length: 13 amino acids. Germline CDR1 and CDR2: SNHLY and FYNNEI. The CDR3 sequence: CASRGQGIAPLHF. The CDR3 nucleotides are TGTGCCAGCAGAGGACAGGGAATCGCACCCCTCCACTTT.

Points on this clone: The same CDR3 is also encoded by other DNA sequences in this sample. The chain combines TRBV2 with TRBJ2-7, with TRBD2 matching 9 bases. The CDR3 has 15 residues. The V gene's germline CDR1 is SNHLY and CDR2 FYNNEI. The V segment lost 3 bases and the J segment 4 bases; nucleotides outside the gene matches: 7. CDR3: CASSESGGITYEQYF. CDR3 sequence (DNA): TGTGCCAGCAGTGAGAGCGGGGGGATTACATACGAGCAGTACTTC.

The gene calls are TRBV11-2 and TRBJ2-1; 11 bases align to TRBD2. In germline, CDR1 is SGHAT, CDR2 FQNNGV. The CDR3 spans 16 residues. After removal of 6 bases from V and 1 base from J, the junction contained 5 bases not matched to a gene. CDR3 nucleotide sequence: TGTGCCAGCAGTACGACTAGCGGGGTGTCCTACAATGAGCAGTTCTTC. Translating it yields CASSTTSGVSYNEQFF. The entire variable domain, with the rest obtained from reference TRBV11-2 and TRBJ2-1, is as follows: EAGVAQSPRYKIIEKRQSVAFWCNPISGHATLYWYQQILGQGPKLLIQFQNNGVVDDSQLPKDRFSAERLKGVDSTLKIQPAKLEDSAVYLCASSTTSGVSYNEQFFGPGTRLTVL.

This clone was observed a single time. The J gene is TRBJ2-3, the V gene TRBV7-2; tentatively, D is TRBD2 (5 bases). Germline V gene sequence: CDR1 SGHTA, CDR2 FQGNSA. Trimming stripped 2 bases from V and 0 bases from J, with 15 bases between. This CDR3 has 17 amino acids. This CDR3 reads CASSLRDPGYSTDTQYF. The CDR3 DNA sequence: TGTGCCAGCAGCTTAAGAGACCCGGGATATAGCACAGATACGCAGTATTTT.

This clone was recorded a few times. The J gene is TRBJ2-3, the V gene TRBV9; D is possibly TRBD1 (5 bases). This CDR3 has 17 amino acids. CDR1 is SGDLS, CDR2 YYNGEE, per germline. V was clipped by 1 base and J by 0 bases, with 15 bases between them. DNA for the CDR3: TGTGCCAGCAGCGTATATGACAGTGGGTCTAGCACAGATACGCAGTATTTT. Its translation: CASSVYDSGSSTDTQYF.

This clone was seen a handful of times. The chain couples TRBV10-3 to TRBJ1-5, with D uncertain. V dropped 0 bases and J dropped 5 bases, with 5 bases sitting between them. Germline V gives CDR1 ENHRY, CDR2 SYGVKD. The CDR3 length is 13 residues. CDR3 loop: CAISESSYQPQHF. In DNA, the CDR3 is TGTGCCATCAGTGAGTCCAGTTATCAGCCCCAGCATTTT.

This rearrangement joins TRBV4-2 to TRBJ1-1; maybe TRBD1 (5 bases). V dropped 0 bases and J dropped 7 bases, with 12 bases sitting between them. This CDR3 has 14 residues. CDR1 is LGHNA, CDR2 YNFKEQ, per germline. CDR3 in DNA: TGTGCCAGCAGCCAAGAAGAACAGGCGCTTGAAGCTTTCTTT. It yields the protein CASSQEEQALEAFF.

The chain recombines TRBV30 with TRBJ2-3; unclear D gene. The V gene's germline CDR1 is GTSNPN and CDR2 SVGIG (reference sequence). Trimming shortened V by 3 bases and J by 4 bases, and 8 bases separated the two germline ends. The CDR3 contains 12 residues. The CDR3 reads CAWRAWADTQYF. CDR3 bases: TGTGCCTGGAGAGCGTGGGCAGATACGCAGTATTTT.

The chain carries TRBV5-1 and TRBJ2-1; 10 positions match TRBD2. Trimming took 2 bases from V and 8 from J; bases not matched to a gene: 7. The CDR3 is 15 amino acids. Germline loops: CDR1 SGHRS, CDR2 YFSETQ. The CDR3 loop is CASSFGLAGVYEQFF. The CDR3 DNA is TGCGCCAGCAGCTTTGGTCTAGCGGGGGTCTATGAGCAGTTCTTC.

J is TRBJ2-1 and V is TRBV28, with 9 bases aligning to TRBD2. The junction had 4 bases not matched to a gene; V was cut back by 4 bases and J by 0 bases. The CDR3 has 16 amino acids. CDR1 and CDR2 (germline): MDHEN, SYDVKM. The CDR3 is CASSSAAGGSYNEQFF. CDR3 nucleotide sequence: TGTGCCAGCAGTTCAGCAGCGGGGGGCTCCTACAATGAGCAGTTCTTC.